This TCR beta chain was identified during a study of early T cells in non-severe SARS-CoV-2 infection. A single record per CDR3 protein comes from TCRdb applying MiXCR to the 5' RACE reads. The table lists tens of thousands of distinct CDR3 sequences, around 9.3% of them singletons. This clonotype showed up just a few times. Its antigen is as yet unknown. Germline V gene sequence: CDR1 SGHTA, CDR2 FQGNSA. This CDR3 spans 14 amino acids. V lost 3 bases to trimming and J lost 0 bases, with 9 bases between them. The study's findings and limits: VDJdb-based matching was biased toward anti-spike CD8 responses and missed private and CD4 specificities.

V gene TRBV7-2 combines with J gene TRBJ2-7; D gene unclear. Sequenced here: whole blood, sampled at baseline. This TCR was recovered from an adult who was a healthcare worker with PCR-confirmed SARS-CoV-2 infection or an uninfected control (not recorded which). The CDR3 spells CASSFQESSYEQYF. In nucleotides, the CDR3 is TGTGCCAGCAGCTTTCAAGAGAGCTCCTACGAGCAGTACTTC.